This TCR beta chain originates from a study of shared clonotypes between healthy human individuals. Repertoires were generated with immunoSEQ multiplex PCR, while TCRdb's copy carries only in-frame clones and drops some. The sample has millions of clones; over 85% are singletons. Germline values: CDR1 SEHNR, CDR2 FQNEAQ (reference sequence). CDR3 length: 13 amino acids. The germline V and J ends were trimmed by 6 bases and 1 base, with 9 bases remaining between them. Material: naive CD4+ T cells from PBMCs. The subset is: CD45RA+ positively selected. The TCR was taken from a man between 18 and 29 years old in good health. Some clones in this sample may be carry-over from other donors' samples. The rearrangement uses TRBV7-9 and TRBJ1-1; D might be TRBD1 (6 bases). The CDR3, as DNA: TGTGCCAGCAGGTGGGGACAGAACACTGAAGCTTTCTTT. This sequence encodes CASRWGQNTEAFF.